The source of this T cell receptor (beta chain) is a study of cytomegalovirus exposure and HLA in healthy donors. Points from the study as a whole: Across donors, sequencing depth was assumed by presence/absence analyses to be roughly uniform.

The CDR3 extends over 13 amino acids. Germline-derived CDR1 and CDR2 are SGHAT and FQNNGV. The V end lost 4 bases, the J end lost 2 bases, and 9 bases lay between the germline ends. About this clone: Its antigen is currently unknown.

PCR amplification relied on 60 Vbeta primers (plus 13 Jbeta primers). Profiled with immunoSEQ multiplex PCR; TCRdb holds only in-frame clones, not every one. This sample has some 170,000 clones, with roughly 80% found just once. The sequenced sample consisted of PBMCs. The receptor was derived from a man aged 18 to 30 in good health and CMV-seropositive. The J gene is TRBJ2-7, the V gene TRBV11-2, with no clear D. CDR3 in amino acids: CASSSSVAYEQYF. CDR3 bases: TGTGCCAGCAGCTCTAGTGTGGCCTACGAGCAGTACTTC.